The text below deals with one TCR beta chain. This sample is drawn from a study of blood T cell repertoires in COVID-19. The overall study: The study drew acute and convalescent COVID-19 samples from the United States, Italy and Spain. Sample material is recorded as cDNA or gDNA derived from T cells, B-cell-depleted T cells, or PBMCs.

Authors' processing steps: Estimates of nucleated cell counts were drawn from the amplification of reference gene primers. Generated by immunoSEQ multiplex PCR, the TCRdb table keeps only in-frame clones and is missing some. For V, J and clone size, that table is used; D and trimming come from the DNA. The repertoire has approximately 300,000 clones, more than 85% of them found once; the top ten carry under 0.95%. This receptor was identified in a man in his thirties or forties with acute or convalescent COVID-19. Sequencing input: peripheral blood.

CDR3 nucleotide sequence: TGTGCCAGTAGTATAGGGGGACTACCACATCAGCCCCAGCATTTT. It translates to CASSIGGLPHQPQHF. The chain couples TRBV19 to TRBJ1-5, with D possibly TRBD1 on 5 matching bases. V lost 1 base and J lost 5, with 12 bases in between. The CDR3 has 15 amino acids. Per germline, CDR1 LNHDA and CDR2 SQIVND (reference sequence).